This TCR beta chain is from a study of post-analysis software for immune sequencing data. General study points: Compared with controls, patients had more of about 5 TRBV segments, including TRBV5-6, TRBV5-1 and TRBV20-1.

In the case of this clonotype: Its cognate antigen is unknown.

The library was made from cDNA and included unique molecular identifiers. TCRdb fed the PCR reads into MiXCR, producing one record per CDR3 protein. Of more than 450,000 distinct CDR3 sequences in the sample, around 34% were seen once. The germline V gene encodes CDR1 SGHDT and CDR2 YYEEEE. The length of the CDR3 is 15 residues. V lost 4 bases and J 7 bases, leaving 20 bases between the germline ends. The clonotype originates from a girl younger than 18 with multiple sclerosis. The V call is TRBV5-6, the J call TRBJ2-5, with D hard to call. Sequencing was carried out using blood. The CDR3 spells CASSPDGFKSWTQYF. For the CDR3, the DNA is TGTGCCAGCAGCCCGGACGGATTCAAGAGTTGGACCCAGTACTTC.